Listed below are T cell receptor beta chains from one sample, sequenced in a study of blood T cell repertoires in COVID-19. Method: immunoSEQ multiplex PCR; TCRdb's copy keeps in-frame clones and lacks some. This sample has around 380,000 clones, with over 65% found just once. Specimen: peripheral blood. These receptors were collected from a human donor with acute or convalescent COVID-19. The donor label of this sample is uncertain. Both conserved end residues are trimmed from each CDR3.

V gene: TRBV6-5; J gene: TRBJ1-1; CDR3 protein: ASSVERLGTEAF
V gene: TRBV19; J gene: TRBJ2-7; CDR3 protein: ASSGYGAGRSYEQY
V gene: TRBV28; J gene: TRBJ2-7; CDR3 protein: ASSPVGGRSGEQY
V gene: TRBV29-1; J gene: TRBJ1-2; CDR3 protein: SVDMSHTGDYGYT
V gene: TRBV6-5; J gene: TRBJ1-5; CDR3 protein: ASRRGNQPQH
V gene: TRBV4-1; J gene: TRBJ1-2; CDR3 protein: ASSQDRGSQGYT
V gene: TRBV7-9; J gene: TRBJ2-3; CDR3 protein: ASSAPGGLRSFADTQY
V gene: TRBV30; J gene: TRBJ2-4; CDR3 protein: AWSFTGLLAKNIQY
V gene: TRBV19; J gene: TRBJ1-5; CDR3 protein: ASQKTGGGQPQH
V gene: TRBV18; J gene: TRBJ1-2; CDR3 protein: ASSPDLGANGYT
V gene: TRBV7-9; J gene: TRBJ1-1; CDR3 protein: ASSYGSGGGTEAF
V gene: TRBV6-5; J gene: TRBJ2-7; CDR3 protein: ASSYSRTGDREQY
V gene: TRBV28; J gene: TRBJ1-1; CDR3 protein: ASSPDRGQAF
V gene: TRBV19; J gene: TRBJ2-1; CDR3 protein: ASHGLGPYNEQF
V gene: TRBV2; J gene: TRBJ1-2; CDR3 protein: ASSESVLYGYT
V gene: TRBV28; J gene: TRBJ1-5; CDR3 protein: ASSYYNQPQH
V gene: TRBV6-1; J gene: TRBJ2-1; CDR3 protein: ASSENGIGSRRNEQF
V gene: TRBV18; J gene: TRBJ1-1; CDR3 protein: ASSPRRADTEAF
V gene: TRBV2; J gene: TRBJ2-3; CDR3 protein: ASSAWGRELNTQY
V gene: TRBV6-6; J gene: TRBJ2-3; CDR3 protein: ASTLAGADTQY
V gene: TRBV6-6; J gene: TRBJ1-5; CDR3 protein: ASSYGRTTNQPQH
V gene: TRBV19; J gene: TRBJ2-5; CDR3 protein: ASRPGQGRGETQY
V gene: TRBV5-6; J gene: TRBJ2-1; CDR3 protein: ASSTGIGTGDDEQF
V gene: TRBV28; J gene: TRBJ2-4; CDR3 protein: ASSSPSGGKNIQY
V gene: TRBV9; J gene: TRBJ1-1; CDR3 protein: ASSVVPGLEAF
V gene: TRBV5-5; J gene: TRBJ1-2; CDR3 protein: ASSMREGGVYGYT
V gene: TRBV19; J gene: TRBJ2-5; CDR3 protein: ASSIARQETQY
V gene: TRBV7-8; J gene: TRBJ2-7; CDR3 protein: ASSETGTSIAEQY
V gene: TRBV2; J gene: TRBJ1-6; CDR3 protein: ASAPSSSPLH
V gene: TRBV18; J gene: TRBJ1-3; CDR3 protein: ASSRQGKGGNTIY
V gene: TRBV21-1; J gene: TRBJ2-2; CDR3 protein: ASSPRQVRKPGELF
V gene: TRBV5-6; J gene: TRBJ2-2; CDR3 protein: ASSLARGSNTGELF
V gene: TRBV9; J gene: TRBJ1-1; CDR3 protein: ASSGMRTAMNTEAF
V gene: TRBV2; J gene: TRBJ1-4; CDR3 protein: ASSGIQGHDEKLF
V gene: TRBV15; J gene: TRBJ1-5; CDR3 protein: ATSRDRTGDQPQH
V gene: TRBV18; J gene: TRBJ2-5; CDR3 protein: ASSTTQPETQY
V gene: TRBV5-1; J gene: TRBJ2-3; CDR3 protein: ASGAGYSTDTQY
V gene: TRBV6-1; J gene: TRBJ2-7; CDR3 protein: ASSEVEGAEQY
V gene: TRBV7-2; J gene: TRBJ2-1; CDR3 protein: ASSLAGLATYNEQF
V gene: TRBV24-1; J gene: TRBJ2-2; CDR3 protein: ATSYRTGELF
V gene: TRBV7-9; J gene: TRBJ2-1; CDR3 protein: ASSLEGTSGLNEQF
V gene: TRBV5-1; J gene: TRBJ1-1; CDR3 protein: ASSLSPGVLNTEAF
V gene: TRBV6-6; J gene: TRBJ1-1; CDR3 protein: ASTKPTGAMNTEAF
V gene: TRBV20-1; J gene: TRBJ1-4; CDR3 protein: SASKRGQGTTNEKLF
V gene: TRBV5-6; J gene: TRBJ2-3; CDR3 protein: ASSPSGGREPYNTQY
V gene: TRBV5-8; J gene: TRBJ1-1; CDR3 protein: ASSLGSVRNTEAF
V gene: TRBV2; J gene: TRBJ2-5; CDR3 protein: ASSGPRGETQY
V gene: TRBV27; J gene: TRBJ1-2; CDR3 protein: ASSSLGSDFYGYT